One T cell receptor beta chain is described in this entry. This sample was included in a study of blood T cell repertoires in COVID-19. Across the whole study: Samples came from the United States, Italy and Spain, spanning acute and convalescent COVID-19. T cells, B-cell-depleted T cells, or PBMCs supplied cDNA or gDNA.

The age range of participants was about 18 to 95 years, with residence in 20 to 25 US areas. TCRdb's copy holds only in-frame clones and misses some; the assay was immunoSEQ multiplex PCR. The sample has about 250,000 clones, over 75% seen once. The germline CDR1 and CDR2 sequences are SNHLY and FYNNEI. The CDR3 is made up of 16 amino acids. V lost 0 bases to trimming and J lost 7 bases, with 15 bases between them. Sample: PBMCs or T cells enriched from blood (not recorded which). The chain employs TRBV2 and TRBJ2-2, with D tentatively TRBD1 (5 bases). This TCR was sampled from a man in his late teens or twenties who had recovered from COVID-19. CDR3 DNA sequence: TGTGCCAGCAGTGAAGCGGGGCTACTGACGAGCGGGGAGCTGTTTTTT. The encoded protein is CASSEAGLLTSGELFF.